One and the same sample provided the 8 T cell receptor beta chains below, sequenced in a study of radiotherapy plus CTLA-4 blockade in lung cancer. Assay used: immunoSEQ multiplex PCR; TCRdb lists only in-frame clones, some missing. The data show roughly 62,000 clones, 76% seen once. The sample was peripheral blood, taken from a patient treated with radiotherapy plus ipilimumab. Receptors originate from a human donor with non-small cell lung cancer who had a complete response to radiotherapy plus ipilimumab.

This clone has just a few counts. This chain links TRBV6-6 with TRBJ1-1, with D unresolved. The CDR3 consists of 14 residues. The ends were cut back, 3 bases at V and 1 base at J, with 9 bases in the middle. Germline V gene sequence: CDR1 MNHNY, CDR2 SVGAGI (reference sequence). CDR3 in DNA: TGTGCCAGCAGTTATGGCCGGGGGAACACTGAAGCTTTCTTT. Translation gives CASSYGRGNTEAFF.

Here the CDR3 reads CASSLQEQALNTEAFF. CDR3 DNA sequence: TGTGCCAGCTCCCTCCAAGAACAGGCGTTGAACACTGAAGCTTTCTTT. This sequence joins TRBV18 and TRBJ1-1; tentatively, D is TRBD1 (5 bases). This CDR3 comprises 16 residues. Germline CDR1 is KGHSH and CDR2 is LQKENI. The V end was cut by 6 bases, the J end by 0 bases, with 17 bases between. The complete variable domain, with remaining parts taken from reference TRBV18 and TRBJ1-1, reads NAGVMQNPRHLVRRRGQEARLRCSPMKGHSHVYWYRQLPEEGLKFMVYLQKENIIDESGMPKERFSAEFPKEGPSILRIQQVVRGDSAAYFCASSLQEQALNTEAFFGQGTRLTVV.

The chain recombines TRBV6-6 with TRBJ1-5; D is unclear. This CDR3 is 15 amino acids long. V lost 6 bases, J lost 0 bases, and 12 bases lay in between. Germline CDR1 MNHNY, CDR2 SVGAGI (reference sequence). CDR3 nucleotide sequence: TGTGCCAGCAGCAACACGCCTTATAGCAATCAGCCCCAGCATTTT. Translation gives CASSNTPYSNQPQHF.

V gene TRBV28 combines with J gene TRBJ2-5, with D hard to call. Trimming cost V 3 bases and J 11 bases, with 10 bases left between them. The CDR3 is made up of 11 amino acids. Per the germline V gene, CDR1 is MDHEN and CDR2 is SYDVKM. The CDR3 reads CASSLGRKQYF. CDR3 nucleotides: TGTGCCAGCAGTTTGGGCAGAAAGCAGTACTTC.

The table lists this clone with a count of one. At one end the junction does not follow the germline gene, possibly because of a read error. The chain uses TRBV7-7 and TRBJ2-5; 9 nucleotides match TRBD1. CDR1 is SSHAT, CDR2 FNYEAQ, per germline (reference sequence). The CDR3 totals 20 residues. This CDR3 is CASSLGQGVIFGRRQETQYF. The CDR3 nucleotides read TGTGCTAGCAGCTTGGGACAGGGAGTTATATTCGGCCGGCGCCAAGAGACCCAGTACTTC.

In DNA, the CDR3 is TGTGCCACCAGCAGAGATTGGGGCAGGGCGAATGAAAAACTGTTTTTT. Its translation is CATSRDWGRANEKLFF. The chain carries TRBV15 and TRBJ1-4, with D perhaps TRBD1 (5 bases). V lost 0 bases, J lost 5 bases, and 13 bases lay in between. The CDR3 has 16 amino acids. CDR1 and CDR2 from the germline V gene are LNHNV and YYDKDF (reference sequence).

This sequence joins TRBV7-9 and TRBJ1-6; TRBD1 agrees at 7 bases. In germline, CDR1 is SEHNR, CDR2 FQNEAQ (reference sequence). V shed 4 bases and J 6 bases; nucleotides not matched to a gene: 3. This CDR3 has 14 amino acids. Here the CDR3 DNA reads TGTGCCAGCAGCTCCGGGACAGTTAATTCACCCCTCCACTTT. This sequence encodes CASSSGTVNSPLHF.

The V call is TRBV5-1, the J call TRBJ2-6; D is unresolved. Looked up from germline, CDR1 is SGHRS and CDR2 is YFSETQ. The germline V and J ends were trimmed by 4 bases and 0 bases, with 14 bases remaining between them. This CDR3 has 17 amino acids. The CDR3 bases are TGCGCCAGCAGCATACGCCCCGCCGGCTCTGGGGCCAACGTCCTGACTTTC. Residues: CASSIRPAGSGANVLTF.